Listed below are T cell receptor beta chains from one sample, sequenced in a study of graft-versus-host responses after intestinal transplantation. Libraries were prepared by immunoSEQ multiplex PCR; TCRdb keeps only in-frame clonotypes and omits some of them. The table has approximately 85,000 clones, approximately 90% seen once. These receptors have no known antigen. The sequencing used unstimulated CD8+ T cells sorted from spleen or lymph node cells, collected before transplant. These receptors were collected from a human donor who was the organ donor for an intestinal transplant. CDR3s include the opening cysteine and the closing phenylalanine or tryptophan. Fields, in order: J gene, clone size, V gene, D gene, CDR3 DNA, CDR3 protein. D genes are given only for firm matches. Rows give clone size only sometimes, using once, few, many, or a class for an expanded clone.

J: TRBJ2-1
size: -
V: TRBV14
D: -
DNA: TGTGCCAGCAGCCAAGGTTCAGGTTTCTCCCATGAGCAGTTCTTC
CDR3: CASSQGSGFSHEQFF

J: TRBJ2-1
size: -
V: TRBV5-1
D: -
DNA: TGCGCCAGCAGCCCGGGGTGGGCCTGGAGGGGAATATACAATGAGCAGTTCTTC
CDR3: CASSPGWAWRGIYNEQFF

J: TRBJ2-3
size: -
V: TRBV5-1
D: -
DNA: TGCGCCAGCAGCTTGGCCGGTGGGGTGGCCGGGGTGACAGATACGCAGTATTTT
CDR3: CASSLAGGVAGVTDTQYF

J: TRBJ1-1
size: -
V: TRBV5-1
D: -
DNA: TGCGCCAGCAGCTTGGAAATTTACGCCACTGAAGCTTTCTTT
CDR3: CASSLEIYATEAFF

J: TRBJ2-5
size: -
V: TRBV7-9
D: TRBD2
DNA: TGTGCCAGCAGCCCACCGTCGGCTAGCGGGGTGGAGACCCAGTACTTC
CDR3: CASSPPSASGVETQYF

J: TRBJ2-1
size: -
V: TRBV30
D: TRBD1
DNA: TGTGCCTGGAAATCTCTGACAGGGCGTACGATGTTCTTCTTC
CDR3: CAWKSLTGRTMFFF

J: TRBJ1-5
size: -
V: TRBV11-2
D: -
DNA: TGTGCCAGCAGCTCCGCGCCGTATCAGCCCCAGCATTTT
CDR3: CASSSAPYQPQHF

J: TRBJ1-1
size: -
V: TRBV7-9
D: -
DNA: TGTGCCAGCAGCACTCTTGCCAGGGGAGCCCCCACGAACACTGAAGCTTTCTTT
CDR3: CASSTLARGAPTNTEAFF

J: TRBJ1-1
size: -
V: TRBV11-2
D: TRBD1
DNA: TGTGCCAGCAGCTTTGGGCGGACAGGGACGAACACTGAAGCTTTCTTT
CDR3: CASSFGRTGTNTEAFF

J: TRBJ2-7
size: -
V: TRBV30
D: -
DNA: TGTGCCTGGAGCACCGGACAAACCTACGAGCAGTACTTC
CDR3: CAWSTGQTYEQYF

J: TRBJ2-7
size: once
V: TRBV5-1
D: TRBD1
DNA: TGCGCCAGCCGGACCGGGACAGACTACGAGCAGTACTTC
CDR3: CASRTGTDYEQYF

J: TRBJ1-4
size: -
V: TRBV4-1
D: -
DNA: TGCGCCAGCAGCCAAGGGTACCTCGGGGGGGCTAATGAAAAACTGTTTTTT
CDR3: CASSQGYLGGANEKLFF

J: TRBJ1-5
size: -
V: TRBV11-2
D: TRBD1
DNA: TGTGCCAGCAGTCCCGGACAGGCGGGTCAGCCCCAGCATTTT
CDR3: CASSPGQAGQPQHF

J: TRBJ2-7
size: -
V: TRBV5-5
D: -
DNA: TGTGCCAGCAGCTTGGGGGGCTACGCATCCTACGAGCAGTACTTC
CDR3: CASSLGGYASYEQYF

J: TRBJ1-5
size: -
V: TRBV19
D: TRBD1
DNA: TGTGCCAGTAGTATAGGAGGGCGGGACAGGGGAGAAAATAGCAATCAGCCCCAGCATTTT
CDR3: CASSIGGRDRGENSNQPQHF

J: TRBJ1-1
size: once
V: TRBV6-5
D: TRBD1
DNA: TGTGCCAGCAGTCGCTCTTTGACAGGGATCACTGAAGCTTTCTTT
CDR3: CASSRSLTGITEAFF

J: TRBJ2-3
size: -
V: TRBV25-1
D: TRBD2
DNA: TGTGCCAGCTCCCGGACTAGCGGGAGTGCAGATACGCAGTATTTT
CDR3: CASSRTSGSADTQYF

J: TRBJ1-2
size: -
V: TRBV7-9
D: -
DNA: TGTGCCAGCAGCTTAGGCGGCTTCGGCTACACCTTC
CDR3: CASSLGGFGYTF

J: TRBJ2-7
size: -
V: TRBV27
D: TRBD2
DNA: TGTGCCAGCAGTTTAAGCGGGGGGGCCGTAAACGAGCAGTACTTC
CDR3: CASSLSGGAVNEQYF

J: TRBJ1-6
size: -
V: TRBV5-6
D: -
DNA: TGTGCCAGCAGCTCCATTATCTCGGCCCTCCACTTT
CDR3: CASSSIISALHF

J: TRBJ2-3
size: -
V: TRBV19
D: -
DNA: TGTGCCAGCGACTCGGGGTTCACCACAGATACGCAGTATTTT
CDR3: CASDSGFTTDTQYF

J: TRBJ2-7
size: -
V: TRBV11-3
D: TRBD2
DNA: TGTGCCAGCAGCTTCACTAGCGGTACCTCCTACGAGCAGTACTTC
CDR3: CASSFTSGTSYEQYF

J: TRBJ2-2
size: -
V: TRBV7-9
D: TRBD1
DNA: TGTGCCAGCAGTAAGTCCGGGACAGGTGTTACCGGGGAGCTGTTTTTT
CDR3: CASSKSGTGVTGELFF

J: TRBJ2-7
size: -
V: TRBV2
D: -
DNA: TGTGCCAGCAGTGAAGCGGGCACTGATCGCTCCTACGAGCAGTACTTC
CDR3: CASSEAGTDRSYEQYF

J: TRBJ1-6
size: -
V: TRBV4-1
D: -
DNA: TGCGCCAGCAGCCAAGTCCTAGGTATTGAGTCCTATAATTCACCCCTCCACTTT
CDR3: CASSQVLGIESYNSPLHF

J: TRBJ1-2
size: -
V: TRBV5-6
D: -
DNA: TGTGCCAGCAGCTTCACGATTCGCTATGGCTACACCTTC
CDR3: CASSFTIRYGYTF

J: TRBJ2-1
size: -
V: TRBV9
D: TRBD2
DNA: TGTGCCAGCAGCGTATGGGTAGCGGGAGACAATGAGCAGTTCTTC
CDR3: CASSVWVAGDNEQFF

J: TRBJ2-1
size: -
V: TRBV6-5
D: -
DNA: TGTGCCAGCAGTTACTCTTTGGGGGAGCAGTTCTTC
CDR3: CASSYSLGEQFF

J: TRBJ2-7
size: once
V: TRBV7-9
D: TRBD2
DNA: TGTGCCAGCAGCCGTACTAGCGGGTCGTTCGACGAGCAGTACTTC
CDR3: CASSRTSGSFDEQYF

J: TRBJ1-5
size: -
V: TRBV19
D: TRBD1
DNA: TGTGCCAGTACCATCTGGGACAGTCCTAATCAGCCCCAGCATTTT
CDR3: CASTIWDSPNQPQHF

J: TRBJ2-3
size: -
V: TRBV9
D: -
DNA: TGTGCCAGCAACCCCACCGGGGGTCTAACAGATACGCAGTATTTT
CDR3: CASNPTGGLTDTQYF

J: TRBJ2-7
size: -
V: TRBV6-5
D: -
DNA: TGTGCCAGCAGTTACGCGGACAGTGACTCCTACGAGCAGTACTTC
CDR3: CASSYADSDSYEQYF

J: TRBJ1-1
size: -
V: TRBV9
D: -
DNA: TGTGCCAGCAGCGTAATGGGGCACACTGAAGCTTTCTTT
CDR3: CASSVMGHTEAFF